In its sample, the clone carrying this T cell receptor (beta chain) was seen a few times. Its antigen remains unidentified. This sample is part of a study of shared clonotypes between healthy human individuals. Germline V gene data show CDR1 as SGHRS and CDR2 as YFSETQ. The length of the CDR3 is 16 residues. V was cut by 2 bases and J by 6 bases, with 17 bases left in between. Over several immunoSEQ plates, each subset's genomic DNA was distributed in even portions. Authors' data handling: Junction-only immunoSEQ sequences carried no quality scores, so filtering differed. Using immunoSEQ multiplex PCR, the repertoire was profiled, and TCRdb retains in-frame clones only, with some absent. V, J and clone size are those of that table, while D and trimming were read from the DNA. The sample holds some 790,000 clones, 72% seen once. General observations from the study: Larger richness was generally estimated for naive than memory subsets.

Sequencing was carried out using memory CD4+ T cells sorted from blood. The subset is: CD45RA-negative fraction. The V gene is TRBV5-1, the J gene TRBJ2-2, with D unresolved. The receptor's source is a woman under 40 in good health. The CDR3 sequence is CASSFSLFPPAGELFF. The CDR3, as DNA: TGCGCCAGCAGCTTCTCCCTATTTCCGCCCGCCGGGGAGCTGTTTTTT.